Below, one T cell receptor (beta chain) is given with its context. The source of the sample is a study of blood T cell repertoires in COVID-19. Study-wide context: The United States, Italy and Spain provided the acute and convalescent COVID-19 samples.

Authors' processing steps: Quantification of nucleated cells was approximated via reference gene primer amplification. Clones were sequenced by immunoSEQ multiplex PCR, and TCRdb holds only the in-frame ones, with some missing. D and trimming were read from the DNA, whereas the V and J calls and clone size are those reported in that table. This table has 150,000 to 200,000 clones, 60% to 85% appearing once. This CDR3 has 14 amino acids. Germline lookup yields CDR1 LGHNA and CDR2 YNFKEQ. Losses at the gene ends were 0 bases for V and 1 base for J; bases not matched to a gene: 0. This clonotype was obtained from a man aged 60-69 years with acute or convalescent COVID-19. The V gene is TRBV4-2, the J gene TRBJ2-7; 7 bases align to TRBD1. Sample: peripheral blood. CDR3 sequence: CASSQDRGSYEQYF. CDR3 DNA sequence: TGTGCCAGCAGCCAAGACAGGGGGTCCTACGAGCAGTACTTC.